This T cell receptor (beta chain) was captured by sequencing in a study of blood T cell repertoires in COVID-19. Germline-derived CDR1 and CDR2 are WNHNN and SYGVQD (reference sequence). V dropped 5 bases and J dropped 7 bases, with 15 bases sitting between them. CDR3 length equals 13 residues. In the source study's methods: Reference gene primer amplification in the assay estimated nucleated cell counts. Generated by immunoSEQ multiplex PCR, the TCRdb table keeps only in-frame clones and is missing some. The V and J calls and clone size were taken over from that table, and D and trimming were inferred from the DNA. The sample shows a few hundred thousand clones, approximately 88% of them seen only once.

Sequenced material: peripheral blood. The chain links TRBV10-1 to TRBJ2-7; D perhaps matches TRBD2 (6 bases). This clonotype was sampled from a human donor in a cohort sampled during active COVID-19. The CDR3 loop reads CASSTHNAGEQYF. The CDR3, as DNA: TGCGCCAGCAGTACCCACAACGCGGGGGAGCAGTACTTC.